The clone carrying this TCR beta chain was recorded many times. The antigen is undetermined. This specimen belongs to a study of T cells in Graves' hyperthyroidism and ophthalmopathy. Across 18 months, stable Graves' hyperthyroidism was marked by no progression to ophthalmopathy. The TCR beta CDR3 regions underwent amplification using RNA transcripts as the source. Researchers ran a first-round RT-PCR on the TCR CDR3 using the HTBI primer set. TCRdb fed the multiplex PCR reads into MiXCR, producing one record per CDR3 protein. The sample carries a few hundred thousand distinct CDR3 sequences, roughly 15% recorded once. Overall study results and limits: Also found in blood were most expanded thyroid clonotypes above 0.001.

The source material was blood. The TCR sequence derives from a woman aged 18-29 years with Graves' hyperthyroidism.

In DNA form, the CDR3 reads TGTGCCAGCAGGACGAGGGTAGCAAACACTGAAGCTTTCTTT. Protein sequence: CASRTRVANTEAFF. The J gene is TRBJ1-1, the V gene TRBV2, with no clear D. Germline V lookup: CDR1 SNHLY, CDR2 FYNNEI. The CDR3 covers 14 residues. V dropped 6 bases and J dropped 2 bases, with 13 bases sitting between them.